This TCR beta chain is from a study of blood T cell repertoires in COVID-19. Across the study: The samples span acute and convalescent COVID-19 from the United States, Italy and Spain.

Authors' methods: Reference gene primer amplification gave nucleated cell count estimates. The protocol was immunoSEQ multiplex PCR, while the TCRdb copy is restricted to in-frame clones and leaves out a portion. Clone size and the V and J calls come from that table; the DNA yielded D and trimming. The sample yields more than 110,000 clones, roughly 83% seen once. The cohort comprised adults aged about 18 to 90 years residing in 20 to 30 US areas. CDR3 size: 13 residues. Germline V gene lookup returns CDR1 SGHAT and CDR2 FQNNGV. Deletions cut 3 bases from V and 4 bases from J, with 10 bases between. Sequences were obtained from PBMCs or T cells enriched from blood (not recorded which). The receptor comes from a middle-aged man with acute COVID-19. The V and J genes are TRBV11-2 and TRBJ2-7; D is unresolved. CDR3 bases: TGTGCCAGCAGCTTTCGATCCCTATACGAGCAGTACTTC. It specifies CASSFRSLYEQYF. The whole variable domain, remainder taken from reference TRBV11-2 and TRBJ2-7, is EAGVAQSPRYKIIEKRQSVAFWCNPISGHATLYWYQQILGQGPKLLIQFQNNGVVDDSQLPKDRFSAERLKGVDSTLKIQPAKLEDSAVYLCASSFRSLYEQYFGPGTRLTVT.